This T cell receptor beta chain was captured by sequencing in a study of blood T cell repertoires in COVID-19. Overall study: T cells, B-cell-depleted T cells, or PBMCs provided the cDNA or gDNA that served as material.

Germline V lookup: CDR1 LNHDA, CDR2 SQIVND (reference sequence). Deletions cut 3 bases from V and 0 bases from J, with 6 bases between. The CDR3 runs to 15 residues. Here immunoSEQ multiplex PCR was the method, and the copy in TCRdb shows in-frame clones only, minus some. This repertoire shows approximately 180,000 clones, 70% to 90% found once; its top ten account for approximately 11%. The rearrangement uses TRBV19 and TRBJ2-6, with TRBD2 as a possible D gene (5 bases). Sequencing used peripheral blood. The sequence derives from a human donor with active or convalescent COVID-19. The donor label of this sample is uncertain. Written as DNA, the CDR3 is TGTGCCAGTAGTATTGGAGGCTCTGGGGCCAACGTCCTGACTTTC. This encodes CASSIGGSGANVLTF.